This section outlines one T cell receptor beta chain sequence together with its context. Antigen unknown. The libraries were made with immunoSEQ v3. TCRdb keeps only in-frame clones here, not all; method: immunoSEQ multiplex PCR. Of 45,000 to 75,000 clones listed, 87% are singletons. These data originate in a study of TIL therapy for anti-PD-1-resistant metastatic lung cancer. On the study more broadly: Tumors carried a median 1.5 non-synonymous mutations per megabase. Study results and caveats: The cohort had more treatment-naive, never-smoker and oncogene-addicted patients than typical. TIL clonotype persistence in blood showed no apparent association with response.

This CDR3 has 13 amino acids. V lost 0 bases and J lost 8, with 12 bases in between. Germline V lookup: CDR1 GTSNPN, CDR2 SVGIG (reference sequence). Indicated time point: pre-treatment sample, taken before nivolumab and TIL therapy. The chain combines TRBV30 with TRBJ2-3; weak D call: TRBD1 (6 bases). The TCR was taken from a person aged 25-85 years with non-small cell lung cancer. Material: blood, obtained at baseline. CDR3 sequence: CAWSVQGSFTQYF. DNA of the CDR3: TGTGCCTGGAGTGTACAGGGATCCTTTACGCAGTATTTT. Full variable domain (missing parts from reference TRBV30 and TRBJ2-3): SQTIHQWPATLVQPVGSPLSLECTVEGTSNPNLYWYRQAAGRGLQLLFYSVGIGQISSEVPQNLSASRPQDRQFILSSKKLLLSDSGFYLCAWSVQGSFTQYFGPGTRLTVL.